The rows below give T cell receptor beta chains drawn from one sample of a study of regulatory T cells in long-lasting Graves disease. TCRdb redid the calling of the multiplex PCR reads with MiXCR, one entry per CDR3 protein. The sample contains 450,000 or so distinct CDR3 sequences, approximately 23% of which appear only once. The specimen was peripheral blood mononuclear cells (PBMCs), collected when the disease was refractory, from a patient treated with antithyroid drugs. The receptors were gathered from a female donor with Graves disease. Each CDR3 is given with its conserved first and last residue. The D gene is left open where the match is weak. The size entry is marked missing in some rows and otherwise reads once, few, many or a size class.

length,V,J,D,size,CDR3,DNA
12,TRBV7-2,TRBJ2-7,-,few,CASSLKRYEQYF,TGTGCCAGCAGCTTAAAACGATACGAGCAGTACTTC
13,TRBV2,TRBJ2-7,TRBD2,many,CAVQTSGSYEQYF,TGTGCCGTACAGACTAGCGGCTCCTACGAGCAGTACTTC
15,TRBV5-1,TRBJ2-7,-,-,CASSLIYTPSYEQYF,TGTGCCAGCAGCTTGATTTACACTCCTTCCTACGAGCAGTACTTC
17,TRBV28,TRBJ2-1,TRBD2,many,CASSPLSGRAFSNEQFF,TGTGCCAGCAGTCCGTTGAGCGGGAGGGCCTTTAGCAATGAGCAGTTCTTC
12,TRBV7-3,TRBJ1-2,-,many,CASSSPRYGYTF,TGTGCCAGCAGCTCCCCGCGATATGGCTACACCTTC
13,TRBV6-1,TRBJ1-2,-,few,CASSQRGDYGYTF,TGTGCCAGCAGCCAAAGGGGGGACTATGGCTACACCTTC
18,TRBV27,TRBJ1-5,-,-,CASSFPKTGLYSNQPQHF,TGTGCCAGCAGTTTCCCTAAGACAGGCCTGTATAGCAATCAGCCCCAGCATTTT
17,TRBV5-5,TRBJ1-4,-,-,CASSAPVDSATNEKLFF,TGTGCCAGCAGTGCCCCGGTAGACTCTGCAACTAATGAAAAACTGTTTTTT
13,TRBV27,TRBJ1-5,-,-,CASSPQDSRTQHF,TGTGCCAGCAGTCCCCAGGACTCTAGGACCCAGCATTTT
16,TRBV20-1,TRBJ2-5,TRBD2,-,CSLEGSGSLGTETQYF,TGCAGTCTCGAAGGTAGCGGGAGTTTGGGGACGGAGACCCAGTACTTC
16,TRBV6-2/TRBV6-3,TRBJ1-1,TRBD1,-,CASGPYGGTGVSEAFF,TGTGCCAGCGGCCCTTATGGGGGGACAGGGGTGTCTGAAGCTTTCTTT
13,TRBV5-1,TRBJ2-7,-,-,CASSLLYTLEQYF,TGCGCCAGCAGCCTTTTGTACACCCTCGAGCAGTACTTC
12,TRBV6-2/TRBV6-3,TRBJ1-1,-,many,CASIELNTEAFF,TGTGCCAGCATAGAATTGAACACTGAAGCTTTCTTT
16,TRBV6-6,TRBJ2-5,TRBD2,-,CASSYSIRGVVETQYF,TGTGCCAGCAGTTACTCGATCCGGGGGGTAGTGGAGACCCAGTACTTC
15,TRBV2,TRBJ1-1,TRBD1,many,CASSEGQSGDTEAFF,TGTGCCAGCAGTGAGGGACAGTCAGGGGACACTGAAGCTTTCTTT
15,TRBV28,TRBJ2-1,TRBD1,once,CASSAGTGGYNEQFF,TGTGCCAGCAGTGCCGGGACAGGGGGGTACAATGAGCAGTTCTTC
12,TRBV20-1,TRBJ2-7,TRBD1,-,CSARDRGDEQYF,TGCAGTGCTAGGGACAGGGGAGACGAGCAGTACTTC
15,TRBV19,TRBJ1-1,TRBD1,few,CASSLTGGFNTEAFF,TGTGCCAGTAGTTTGACAGGGGGCTTCAACACTGAAGCTTTCTTT
16,TRBV7-9,TRBJ2-2,TRBD2,-,CASSPQLAGYTGELFF,TGTGCCAGCAGCCCCCAACTAGCGGGGTACACCGGGGAGCTGTTTTTT
15,TRBV28,TRBJ2-5,TRBD1,many,CASSFRGWYPETQYF,TGTGCCAGCAGTTTCAGGGGGTGGTACCCAGAGACCCAGTACTTC
12,TRBV3-1,TRBJ2-7,-,many,CASSQVRGEQYF,TGTGCCAGCAGCCAAGTGAGGGGCGAGCAGTACTTC
14,TRBV18,TRBJ2-5,TRBD1,many,CASSPGTVGETQYF,TGTGCCAGCTCACCGGGGACAGTCGGGGAGACCCAGTACTTC
13,TRBV29-1,TRBJ2-7,-,few,CTLPSGRAYEQYF,TGCACCCTCCCGAGCGGGCGAGCCTACGAGCAGTACTTC
14,TRBV11-2,TRBJ1-2,-,many,CASSSLRNFYGYTF,TGTGCCAGCAGCTCCCTGCGAAACTTTTATGGCTACACCTTC
12,TRBV12-3/TRBV12-4,TRBJ1-5,-,-,CASRAGVSPQHF,TGTGCCAGCAGAGCGGGGGTAAGCCCCCAGCATTTT
16,TRBV7-9,TRBJ2-7,-,many,CASSLVAGLRSYEQYF,TGTGCCAGCAGCTTAGTAGCAGGGCTCCGCTCCTACGAGCAGTACTTC
13,TRBV19,TRBJ1-6,-,few,CASSTGQDSPLHF,TGTGCCAGTAGTACAGGGCAGGATTCACCCCTCCACTTT
15,TRBV7-9,TRBJ1-1,-,-,CASSLANRLNTEAFF,TGTGCCAGCAGCTTAGCCAACAGACTGAACACTGAAGCTTTCTTT
14,TRBV2,TRBJ1-2,-,many,CARPESGLFYGYTF,TGTGCCAGACCCGAATCGGGACTGTTCTATGGCTACACCTTC
14,TRBV28,TRBJ2-1,TRBD2,-,CASSLPSGYNEQFF,TGTGCCAGCAGTTTGCCTAGCGGCTACAATGAGCAGTTCTTC
15,TRBV6-5,TRBJ2-7,TRBD1,many,CASSYSWDSTYEQYF,TGTGCCAGCAGTTACTCGTGGGACAGTACCTACGAGCAGTACTTC
13,TRBV11-3,TRBJ2-2,-,many,CASSLIATGELFF,TGTGCCAGCAGCTTAATCGCAACCGGGGAGCTGTTTTTT
15,TRBV6-1,TRBJ1-5,TRBD1,few,CASRPQGAFSQPQHF,TGTGCCAGCAGACCACAGGGGGCGTTTAGTCAGCCCCAGCATTTT
14,TRBV28,TRBJ1-2,-,many,CASSSPQGNYGYTF,TGTGCCAGCAGTTCCCCCCAGGGGAACTATGGCTACACCTTC
14,TRBV28,TRBJ1-5,-,many,CASSSLGQTQPQHF,TGTGCCAGCAGTTCACTCGGGCAGACCCAGCCCCAGCATTTT
16,TRBV5-1,TRBJ1-1,-,many,CASSDRDGVGNTEAFF,TGCGCCAGCAGCGACCGGGACGGGGTCGGGAACACTGAAGCTTTCTTT
15,TRBV5-6,TRBJ2-1,TRBD1,-,CASSRDRGAYNEQFF,TGTGCCAGCAGCCGGGACAGGGGCGCCTACAATGAGCAGTTCTTC
15,TRBV29-1,TRBJ1-1,-,-,CSVEDPNRRGTEAFF,TGCAGCGTTGAAGATCCGAACAGGAGGGGTACTGAAGCTTTCTTT
13,TRBV5-6,TRBJ1-1,-,few,CASSWGGRAEAFF,TGTGCCAGCAGCTGGGGCGGCAGGGCTGAAGCTTTCTTT
13,TRBV2,TRBJ2-7,-,many,CASSEPSSYEQYF,TGTGCCAGCAGTGAACCCAGCTCCTACGAGCAGTACTTC